This T cell receptor beta chain was found in a study of blood T cell repertoires in COVID-19. Seattle patients were enrolled during active infection and followed longitudinally. This clone was counted a single time. CDR3 length equals 16 residues. The V end was cut by 3 bases, the J end by 0 bases, with 12 bases between. Germline V lookup: CDR1 LGHNA, CDR2 YSLEER. Assay used: immunoSEQ multiplex PCR; TCRdb lists only in-frame clones, some missing. The sample includes approximately 250,000 clones, more than 75% of them seen just once. This sequence originates from a woman aged 55-69 years with COVID-19, enrolled during active disease. The V gene is TRBV4-3, the J gene TRBJ2-1; a possible D gene is TRBD2 (6 bases). The source material was peripheral blood. Written as DNA, the CDR3 is TGCGCCAGCAGCCAGACCGGGAGAAGCTCCTACAATGAGCAGTTCTTC. Its protein product is CASSQTGRSSYNEQFF.